Listed here are 32 T cell receptor beta chains from one sample, sequenced in a study of long-term antiretroviral therapy in people with HIV (dated by TCRdb to between 2020 and 2023). The immunoSEQ hsTCRB v3.0 assay was used at survey level resolution for TRB variable region sequencing. The table comes from immuneACCESS by way of TCRdb, which keeps in-frame sequences with V and J called. Part of the clones is missing from these tables; in studies checked, under half for an unresolved V gene and the rest for unknown reasons. The sample table holds 9,000 to 15,000 clones, of which 79% were seen once. The ten largest clones represent roughly 12% of the sample. The source was unsorted PBMCs, collected 0.8 years before starting antiretroviral therapy. These receptors were obtained from a woman aged 40 to 50 with HIV.

V gene TRBV9 combines with J gene TRBJ2-7; 11 bases fit TRBD1. The germline V gene encodes CDR1 SGDLS and CDR2 YYNGEE. The V segment lost 4 bases and the J segment 7 bases; nucleotides outside the gene matches: 10. The CDR3 consists of 15 residues. The CDR3 loop reads CASSPLGGQGEEQYF. The CDR3 nucleotides read TGTGCCAGCAGCCCCCTGGGGGGACAGGGGGAGGAGCAGTACTTC.

In its sample, this clone was seen a few times. V gene TRBV6-6 combines with J gene TRBJ2-7; 9 nucleotides match TRBD2. Germline-derived CDR1 and CDR2 are MNHNY and SVGAGI (reference sequence). The CDR3 is 15 residues long. Trimming at V came to 2 bases and at J to 10 bases, leaving 12 bases not matched to a gene. The DNA for the CDR3 is TGTGCCAGCAGTTACGAATTAACCGGGACTAGCATCCAGTACTTC. The encoded protein is CASSYELTGTSIQYF.

In this sample, this clone turned up a few times. The gene calls are TRBV5-4 and TRBJ2-7; D gene uncertain. The CDR3 covers 14 residues. V was shortened by 0 bases and J by 6 bases, with 13 bases between the two germline ends. Germline V gives CDR1 SGHNT, CDR2 YYREEE (reference sequence). The CDR3: CASSLVPVGLEQYF. CDR3 sequence (DNA): TGTGCCAGCAGCTTGGTCCCAGTCGGGCTCGAGCAGTACTTC. Looking up the rest from reference TRBV5-4 and TRBJ2-7 gives the full variable domain: ETGVTQSPTHLIKTRGQQVTLRCSSQSGHNTVSWYQQALGQGPQFIFQYYREEENGRGNFPPRFSGLQFPNYSSELNVNALELDDSALYLCASSLVPVGLEQYFGPGTRLTVT.

In regard to this clone: Sequence at one end of the junction differs from germline and may be a read error. This sequence joins TRBV4-1 and TRBJ2-3; D remains unclear. Looked up from germline, CDR1 is MGHRA and CDR2 is YSYEKL. This CDR3 has 15 amino acids. The CDR3 coding sequence is TGCGCCAGCAGGTATACAGAACATAGCACAGACACGCAGTATTTT. Protein: CASRYTEHSTDTQYF.

V is TRBV9 and J is TRBJ2-1; tentative D call: TRBD2 (6 bases). Germline V gene data show CDR1 as SGDLS and CDR2 as YYNGEE. The CDR3 is 17 amino acids. Trimming removed 0 bases at V and 0 bases at J, with 13 bases between. The CDR3 region has the DNA TGTGCCAGCAGCGTAGGGTCTGCGGACTACTCCTACAATGAGCAGTTCTTC. Its translation is CASSVGSADYSYNEQFF.

The V and J genes are TRBV5-1 and TRBJ2-2; TRBD1 or TRBD2 may be the D gene (5 bases each). The CDR3 consists of 14 residues. The V end was cut by 0 bases, the J end by 4 bases, with 7 bases between. Looked up from germline, CDR1 is SGHRS and CDR2 is YFSETQ. CDR3 sequence reads: CASSLGGPTGELFF. CDR3 DNA sequence: TGCGCCAGCAGCTTGGGGGGACCCACCGGGGAGCTGTTTTTT.

The chain couples TRBV28 to TRBJ2-2; 8 bases agree with TRBD2. Germline V gene sequence: CDR1 MDHEN, CDR2 SYDVKM. This CDR3 has 15 amino acids. J lost 2 bases, V lost 7 bases, and 6 bases had no gene match. The CDR3 reads CASTTGLANTGELFF. In DNA, the CDR3 is TGTGCCAGCACCACAGGACTAGCCAACACCGGGGAGCTGTTTTTT.

The gene calls are TRBV5-1 and TRBJ2-5; D not resolved. The CDR3 contains 12 residues. With 4 bases removed from V and 4 bases from J, the gap between germline ends came to 8 bases. Germline CDR1 and CDR2: SGHRS and YFSETQ. As DNA, the CDR3 is TGCGCCAGCAGCCGGACGACAGAGACCCAGTACTTC. Translation gives CASSRTTETQYF.

The V gene is TRBV5-1, the J gene TRBJ2-3; 9 bases fit TRBD2. Germline V gene data show CDR1 as SGHRS and CDR2 as YFSETQ. Losses at the gene ends were 4 bases for V and 1 base for J; bases not matched to a gene: 7. This CDR3 contains 16 residues. The CDR3 bases are TGCGCCAGCAGCCCCCTTAGCGGGAGAGGCACAGATACGCAGTATTTT. Its translation: CASSPLSGRGTDTQYF.

This clone has a handful of counts. The chain links TRBV30 to TRBJ2-7, with D hard to call. Germline CDR1 reads GTSNPN; CDR2 reads SVGIG (reference sequence). Between the trimmed V and J ends, which lost 2 bases and 6 bases, there was a span of 14 bases. The CDR3 is made up of 13 amino acids. Here the CDR3 DNA reads TGTGCCTGGAGTCAACAAGCCTCCGGCGAGCAGTACTTC. This sequence encodes CAWSQQASGEQYF.

The chain has TRBV5-1 and TRBJ2-2, with TRBD1 matching over 7 bases. V trimming: 4 bases; J trimming: 5 bases; junction bases outside the gene matches: 5. CDR1 is SGHRS, CDR2 YFSETQ, per germline. The CDR3 contains 14 residues. CDR3: CASSVDRPTGELFF. CDR3 nucleotide sequence: TGCGCCAGCAGCGTGGACAGGCCGACCGGGGAGCTGTTTTTT. The full variable domain, rest sourced from reference TRBV5-1 and TRBJ2-2, is KAGVTQTPRYLIKTRGQQVTLSCSPISGHRSVSWYQQTPGQGLQFLFEYFSETQRNKGNFPGRFSGRQFSNSRSEMNVSTLELGDSALYLCASSVDRPTGELFFGEGSRLTVL.

The chain carries TRBV5-1 and TRBJ1-1; the D gene is possibly TRBD1 (6 bases). The CDR3 length is 13 residues. Germline CDR1 reads SGHRS; CDR2 reads YFSETQ. Trimming removed 6 bases from V and 3 bases from J, with 12 bases in between. The CDR3 DNA reads TGCGCCAGCATGTGGGGGGGCGACACTGAAGCTTTCTTT. Amino acid sequence: CASMWGGDTEAFF.

This chain uses TRBV5-1 with TRBJ2-7; 7 bases map to TRBD2. Germline V gene lookup returns CDR1 SGHRS and CDR2 YFSETQ. Germline trimming cut 4 bases from V and 0 bases from J; bases unmatched to any gene: 4. The CDR3 has 14 amino acids. CDR3 residues: CASSPGGNSYEQYF. As DNA, the CDR3 is TGCGCCAGCAGCCCGGGGGGAAACTCCTACGAGCAGTACTTC.

The V call is TRBV4-1, the J call TRBJ1-5, with 9 bases identical to TRBD1. Germline values: CDR1 MGHRA, CDR2 YSYEKL. This CDR3 has 16 residues. The V segment lost 0 bases and the J segment 7 bases; nucleotides outside the gene matches: 7. The CDR3: CASSQDPGQGRQPQHF. CDR3 nucleotides: TGCGCCAGCAGCCAAGATCCGGGACAGGGCAGACAGCCCCAGCATTTT.

The chain joins TRBV10-3 to TRBJ2-3; 9 bases are shared with TRBD1. CDR3 length equals 15 residues. V was pared by 5 bases and J by 3 bases, with 6 bases of the junction left unmatched. Germline CDR1 reads ENHRY; CDR2 reads SYGVKD. CDR3 loop: CAISSGTGSTDTQYF. For the CDR3, the DNA is TGTGCCATCAGTTCCGGGACAGGGTCGACAGATACGCAGTATTTT.

V and J are TRBV5-4 and TRBJ2-1; 10 positions agree with TRBD1. Germline loops: CDR1 SGHNT, CDR2 YYREEE (reference sequence). CDR3 size: 15 residues. The junction had 13 bases not matched to a gene; V was cut back by 2 bases and J by 14 bases. CDR3 protein: CASSFDRGPAMREFF. The CDR3 DNA reads TGTGCCAGCAGCTTCGACAGGGGGCCGGCAATGCGGGAGTTCTTC.

The chain joins TRBV10-2 to TRBJ2-1; 16 bases align to TRBD2. The CDR3 extends over 20 amino acids. V shed 4 bases and J 8 bases; nucleotides not matched to a gene: 17. In germline, CDR1 is WSHSY, CDR2 SAAADI. The CDR3 DNA follows: TGCGCCAGCAGTGTCCATATTAATACGGGACTAGCGGGAGGGCGGGATGAGCAGTTCTTC. Its protein is CASSVHINTGLAGGRDEQFF.

This clone has only one observation. J is TRBJ2-2 and V is TRBV5-8; 9 positions match TRBD1. Germline assignment: CDR1 SGHTS and CDR2 YDEGEE. Trimming removed 6 bases from V and 7 bases from J; junction bases left unmatched: 10. This CDR3 contains 15 residues. The CDR3 sequence: CASTTGTGLVGELFF. Here the CDR3 DNA reads TGTGCCAGCACAACCGGGACAGGGCTAGTCGGGGAGCTGTTTTTT.

This chain links TRBV19 with TRBJ2-3; D remains ambiguous. The CDR3 consists of 14 residues. CDR1 is LNHDA and CDR2 is SQIVND in the germline V gene (reference sequence). Trimming cost V 6 bases and J 6 bases, with 16 bases left between them. CDR3 nucleotides: TGTGCCAGTAGGGGCGTCCTGTCCGGGGATACGCAGTATTTT. Protein product: CASRGVLSGDTQYF.

This clone was seen once. The chain combines TRBV6-5 with TRBJ2-1; D gene ambiguous. This CDR3 contains 14 residues. In germline, CDR1 is MNHEY, CDR2 SVGAGI. V dropped 5 bases and J dropped 6 bases, with 14 bases sitting between them. The DNA for the CDR3 is TGTGCCAGCAGTCAGGACCATGGGTCCAATGAGCAGTTCTTC. This gives the protein CASSQDHGSNEQFF.

The chain has TRBV5-5 and TRBJ1-2; D may be TRBD1 (5 bases). The V and J ends lost 0 bases and 4 bases respectively, with 13 bases between them. Germline V lookup: CDR1 SGHKS, CDR2 YYEKEE (reference sequence). The CDR3 is 15 amino acids. The CDR3 loop is CASSLDRGFGYGYTF. The CDR3 nucleotides are TGTGCCAGCAGCTTGGATCGGGGGTTCGGCTATGGCTACACCTTC.

This chain joins TRBV5-5 and TRBJ1-3, with D uncertain. CDR1 and CDR2 (germline): SGHKS, YYEKEE (reference sequence). The V end was cut by 1 base, the J end by 1 base, with 6 bases between. This CDR3 is 14 amino acids long. CDR3 protein: CASSLFSSGNTIYF. In DNA form, the CDR3 reads TGTGCCAGCAGCTTGTTTTCTTCTGGAAACACCATATATTTT.

This chain uses TRBV7-9 with TRBJ2-7; D call uncertain. The germline CDR1 and CDR2 sequences are SEHNR and FQNEAQ (reference sequence). With 4 bases removed from V and 4 bases from J, the gap between germline ends came to 5 bases. CDR3 size: 11 residues. The CDR3 DNA is TGTGCCAGCAGCTCCTTGTACGAGCAGTACTTC. Amino acid sequence: CASSSLYEQYF.

This clone was seen a handful of times. The V call is TRBV7-9, the J call TRBJ2-7; 12 bases are a match to TRBD2. The V and J ends lost 1 base and 3 bases, in that order; junction bases with no gene match: 10. CDR1 is SEHNR and CDR2 is FQNEAQ in the germline V gene (reference sequence). There are 18 residues in the CDR3. CDR3 region: CASSLETSGRFSVYEQYF. The DNA of the CDR3 is TGTGCCAGCAGCTTAGAAACTAGCGGGAGGTTCTCTGTCTACGAGCAGTACTTC.

The genes are TRBV7-2 and TRBJ2-7; the match to TRBD2 covers 7 bases. J gave up 3 bases and V 5 bases, and 4 bases lay outside the gene matches. The CDR3 has 13 amino acids. Germline lookup yields CDR1 SGHTA and CDR2 FQGNSA. CDR3: CASSSSGYYEQYF. CDR3 DNA sequence: TGTGCCAGCAGCAGTAGCGGGTACTACGAGCAGTACTTC.

CDR3 sequence: CASRVSGANVLTF. The CDR3 DNA reads as TGTGCCAGCAGAGTCTCTGGGGCCAACGTCCTGACTTTC. The rearrangement uses TRBV9 and TRBJ2-6; D is unresolved. This CDR3 region has 13 residues. V lost 5 bases to trimming and J lost 0 bases, with 3 bases between them. Germline CDR1 SGDLS, CDR2 YYNGEE.

The chain links TRBV4-1 to TRBJ2-1, with TRBD2 matching over 7 bases. CDR3 length: 16 residues. V lost 2 bases to trimming and J lost 6 bases; unmatched junction nucleotides: 10. Germline CDR1 and CDR2: MGHRA and YSYEKL. This chain's CDR3 is CASSQRLALLGNEQFF. CDR3 sequence (DNA): TGCGCCAGCAGCCAACGACTAGCCCTGCTAGGCAATGAGCAGTTCTTC.

This clone was recorded once. CDR3 nucleotide sequence: TGTGCCAGCTCACGTTACAGGGAGTCAACAGATACGCAGTATTTT. Its translation: CASSRYRESTDTQYF. This rearrangement joins TRBV18 to TRBJ2-3; D may be TRBD1 (6 bases). The V and J ends lost 4 bases and 3 bases respectively, with 14 bases between them. This CDR3 is built from 15 residues. CDR1 and CDR2 (germline): KGHSH, LQKENI.

The J gene is TRBJ2-5, the V gene TRBV18, with D perhaps matching TRBD2 (5 bases). The V end was cut by 3 bases, the J end by 3 bases, with 11 bases between. In germline, CDR1 is KGHSH, CDR2 LQKENI. This CDR3 comprises 14 residues. This CDR3 reads CASSPALREETQYF. Written as DNA, the CDR3 is TGTGCCAGCTCACCCGCTCTGCGGGAAGAGACCCAGTACTTC. The full variable domain, rest sourced from reference TRBV18 and TRBJ2-5, is NAGVMQNPRHLVRRRGQEARLRCSPMKGHSHVYWYRQLPEEGLKFMVYLQKENIIDESGMPKERFSAEFPKEGPSILRIQQVVRGDSAAYFCASSPALREETQYFGPGTRLLVL.

This chain joins TRBV19 and TRBJ2-2, with D possibly called TRBD1 or TRBD2 (5 bases each). Germline CDR1 and CDR2: LNHDA and SQIVND (reference sequence). The V and J ends lost 9 bases and 6 bases respectively, with 11 bases between them. This CDR3 is 12 amino acids long. The CDR3 DNA reads TGTGCCAGCAACTGGGACGCCGGGGAGCTGTTTTTT. As protein: CASNWDAGELFF.

V is TRBV4-2 and J is TRBJ2-1; 7 positions agree with TRBD2. The CDR3 extends over 15 amino acids. Trimming removed 0 bases from V and 6 bases from J; junction bases left unmatched: 5. CDR1 is LGHNA, CDR2 YNFKEQ, per germline. The DNA for the CDR3 is TGTGCCAGCAGCCAAGATAGCGGGTCTAGCAATGAGCAGTTCTTC. Its protein product is CASSQDSGSSNEQFF.

In its sample, this clone was seen a few times. The V call is TRBV5-1, the J call TRBJ2-7; 7 bases agree with TRBD1. J gave up 2 bases and V 0 bases, and 5 bases lay outside the gene matches. The germline gives CDR1 SGHRS, CDR2 YFSETQ. This CDR3 spans 15 amino acids. The CDR3 reads CASSLGVQGPYEQYF. Written as DNA, the CDR3 is TGCGCCAGCAGCTTGGGGGTACAGGGGCCCTACGAGCAGTACTTC.